Listed here are 3 T cell receptor beta chains from one sample, sequenced in a study of T cell changes during pregnancy in multiple sclerosis (dated by TCRdb to about 2019). Library preparation used the immunoSEQ multiplex PCR assay. Entries here come from immuneACCESS through TCRdb and include only in-frame sequences with V and J called. Some clones fail to appear in such tables; in the studies checked, an unresolved V gene covers under half of the shortfall, and the cause of the remainder is unknown. The sample profile shows roughly 70,000 clones; approximately 92% of them were found once. Jointly, the top ten make up less than 2.5% of the sample. The sequences come from peripheral blood, collected before pregnancy. Source of these receptors: a female donor with multiple sclerosis, enrolled in a pregnancy study.

The V gene is TRBV6-1, the J gene TRBJ1-1; 7 nucleotides agree with TRBD1. The germline CDR1 and CDR2 sequences are MNHNS and SASEGT. The V gene end was trimmed by 6 bases and the J gene end by 5 bases; junction bases not matched to a gene: 9. CDR3 size: 14 residues. The CDR3, as DNA: TGTGCCAGCAGGCCTTCACCCAGGGGGACTGAAGCTTTCTTT. Residues: CASRPSPRGTEAFF.

The chain combines TRBV2 with TRBJ2-1, with 8 bases identical to TRBD2. Losses at the gene ends were 7 bases for V and 5 bases for J; bases not matched to a gene: 13. Germline CDR1 SNHLY, CDR2 FYNNEI. The CDR3 covers 16 residues. The CDR3, as DNA: TGTGCCAGCAACCCCCTCGGAATAGCGGGGAACAATGAGCAGTTCTTC. Its protein is CASNPLGIAGNNEQFF. The complete variable domain, with remaining parts taken from reference TRBV2 and TRBJ2-1, reads EPEVTQTPSHQVTQMGQEVILRCVPISNHLYFYWYRQILGQKVEFLVSFYNNEISEKSEIFDDQFSVERPDGSNFTLKIRSTKLEDSAMYFCASNPLGIAGNNEQFFGPGTRLTVL.

The sample holds one count of this clone. V is TRBV5-5 and J is TRBJ1-2, with a weak D call TRBD1 (6 bases). The ends were cut back, 4 bases at V and 4 bases at J, with 17 bases in the middle. The CDR3 consists of 15 residues. CDR1 is SGHKS, CDR2 YYEKEE, per germline (reference sequence). Here the CDR3 reads CASSSSRGRSYGYTF. The CDR3 DNA sequence: TGTGCCAGCAGCAGCTCCAGGGGAAGGAGCTATGGCTACACCTTC.